The 26 T cell receptor beta chains below were found in one sample sequenced in a study of T cells after yellow fever vaccination. TCRdb re-called the 5' RACE reads through MiXCR, storing one row per CDR3 protein. The table has around 360,000 distinct CDR3 sequences, approximately 10% seen once. Sequenced here: PBMCs, sampled on the day of the first yellow fever vaccination. The receptors shown here come from a man younger than 35 who received the YFV17D yellow fever vaccine.

This clonotype was recorded a few times. The chain couples TRBV7-3 to TRBJ2-1; the match to TRBD1 covers 9 bases. The CDR3 has 15 residues. Germline CDR1 and CDR2: SGHTA and FQGTGA. V was pared by 3 bases and J by 6 bases, with 6 bases of the junction left unmatched. The CDR3 reads CASSFGQGSFNEQFF. The CDR3, as DNA: TGTGCCAGCAGCTTCGGACAGGGGTCGTTCAATGAGCAGTTCTTC.

The J gene is TRBJ2-6, the V gene TRBV5-1, with 7 positions matching TRBD2. The length of the CDR3 is 16 residues. Per the germline V gene, CDR1 is SGHRS and CDR2 is YFSETQ. V shed 0 bases, J shed 2 bases, and the junction held 2 bases outside the gene matches. The CDR3 bases are TGCGCCAGCAGCTTGGAGGCGGGGGCTGGGGCCAACGTCCTGACTTTC. This sequence encodes CASSLEAGAGANVLTF.

This clonotype was counted only a few times. This sequence joins TRBV7-8 and TRBJ1-5, with D uncertain. Trimming took off 2 bases at V and 0 bases at J, with 8 bases between the two ends. The germline gives CDR1 SGHVS, CDR2 FQNEAQ. The CDR3 runs 15 residues. CDR3 in amino acids: CASSLRRASNQPQHF. The CDR3 DNA follows: TGTGCCAGCAGCTTACGAAGGGCTAGCAATCAGCCCCAGCATTTT. The full variable domain, with the rest looked up from reference TRBV7-8 and TRBJ1-5, is GAGVSQSPRYKVAKRGQDVALRCDPISGHVSLFWYQQALGQGPEFLTYFQNEAQLDKSGLPSDRFFAERPEGSVSTLKIQRTQQEDSAVYLCASSLRRASNQPQHFGDGTRLSIL.

This clonotype was picked up a small number of times. The gene calls are TRBV20-1 and TRBJ2-7; 7 bases agree with TRBD2. Germline V gene data show CDR1 as DFQATT and CDR2 as SNEGSKA (reference sequence). Germline trimming cut 2 bases from V and 1 base from J; bases unmatched to any gene: 14. The CDR3 totals 17 residues. Here the CDR3 reads CSARSLGEGSISYEQYF. The DNA for the CDR3 is TGCAGTGCTAGAAGCCTCGGGGAGGGCAGCATATCCTACGAGCAGTACTTC.

This clonotype was seen a few times. The rearrangement links TRBV5-1 to TRBJ2-5, with D maybe TRBD1 (5 bases). Germline V lookup: CDR1 SGHRS, CDR2 YFSETQ. The CDR3 consists of 14 residues. Trimming pared 0 bases from V and 4 bases from J, leaving 10 bases between. CDR3 loop: CASSLEGPRETQYF. Written as DNA, the CDR3 is TGCGCCAGCAGCTTGGAGGGGCCGAGAGAGACCCAGTACTTC. Full variable domain (outside the CDR3, taken from reference TRBV5-1 and TRBJ2-5): KAGVTQTPRYLIKTRGQQVTLSCSPISGHRSVSWYQQTPGQGLQFLFEYFSETQRNKGNFPGRFSGRQFSNSRSEMNVSTLELGDSALYLCASSLEGPRETQYFGPGTRLLVL.

The chain recombines TRBV7-2 with TRBJ2-7; the D gene is possibly TRBD2 (6 bases). CDR3 size: 15 residues. The V end was cut by 6 bases, the J end by 3 bases, with 18 bases between. Germline loops: CDR1 SGHTA, CDR2 FQGNSA. The CDR3 loop is CASRPRMGRCYEQYF. As DNA, the CDR3 is TGTGCCAGCAGGCCCAGGATGGGGAGGTGCTACGAGCAGTACTTC.

This clonotype was recorded once. The rearrangement uses TRBV5-1 and TRBJ2-6, with D unresolved. The CDR3 has 14 amino acids. From germline, CDR1 is SGHRS and CDR2 YFSETQ. V shed 7 bases and J shed 1 base, with 9 bases lying between them. The CDR3 bases are TGCGCCAGCCACGCGACTTCTGGGGCCAACGTCCTGACTTTC. This gives the protein CASHATSGANVLTF.

In its sample, this clonotype was seen a few times. The chain combines TRBV20-1 with TRBJ1-5; D not certain. CDR1 is DFQATT, CDR2 SNEGSKA, per germline (reference sequence). The CDR3 is 15 amino acids. Trimming removed 7 bases at V and 0 bases at J, with 16 bases between. This CDR3 is CSVARLSNSNQPQHF. The DNA of the CDR3 is TGCAGTGTAGCCCGACTTTCAAATAGCAATCAGCCCCAGCATTTT.

The chain carries TRBV23-1 and TRBJ2-3, with D hard to call. TRBV23-1 qualifies as an ORF whose function is uncertain. V was shortened by 6 bases and J by 4 bases, with 14 bases between the two germline ends. The CDR3 length is 14 residues. The CDR3, as DNA: TGCGCCAGCAGCTCCATACTCCGGTCAGATACGCAGTATTTT. Amino acid sequence: CASSSILRSDTQYF.

This clonotype showed up just a few times. V usage is TRBV18 and J usage is TRBJ1-4; no reliable D call. This CDR3 has 15 residues. With 3 bases removed from V and 0 bases from J, the gap between germline ends came to 8 bases. Germline CDR1 reads KGHSH; CDR2 reads LQKENI. For the CDR3, the DNA is TGTGCCAGCTCACCTCGGAGGACAACTAATGAAAAACTGTTTTTT. Its protein product is CASSPRRTTNEKLFF.

The chain employs TRBV5-6 and TRBJ2-7, with unresolved D. This CDR3 is built from 11 residues. The ends were cut back, 0 bases at V and 7 bases at J, with 5 bases in the middle. Germline CDR1 SGHDT, CDR2 YYEEEE. The CDR3 DNA follows: TGTGCCAGCAGCTTGGAGGTGGAGCAGTACTTC. Its protein product is CASSLEVEQYF.

This clonotype showed up just a few times. V and J are TRBV29-1 and TRBJ1-2, with 11 positions matching TRBD1. This CDR3 contains 14 residues. The trim removed 6 bases at V and 3 bases at J, leaving 6 bases unmatched. From germline, CDR1 is SQVTM and CDR2 ANQGSEA. The CDR3 reads CSVRPGQGDYGYTF. CDR3 coding DNA: TGCAGCGTGAGACCGGGACAGGGGGACTATGGCTACACCTTC. Full variable domain (outside the CDR3, taken from reference TRBV29-1 and TRBJ1-2): SAVISQKPSRDICQRGTSLTIQCQVDSQVTMMFWYRQQPGQSLTLIATANQGSEATYESGFVIDKFPISRPNLTFSTLTVSNMSPEDSSIYLCSVRPGQGDYGYTFGSGTRLTVV.

The gene calls are TRBV4-3 and TRBJ2-3; D possibly corresponds to TRBD2 (6 bases). The CDR3 loop spans 16 amino acids. Deletions cut 0 bases from V and 3 bases from J, with 13 bases between. In germline, CDR1 is LGHNA, CDR2 YSLEER. The CDR3 protein is CASSQDGQGRTDTQYF. The CDR3 DNA reads as TGCGCCAGCAGCCAAGACGGGCAAGGGAGGACAGATACGCAGTATTTT.

This clonotype occurred a few times. The chain is built from TRBV29-1 and TRBJ2-3, with no clear D. Germline V lookup: CDR1 SQVTM, CDR2 ANQGSEA. The CDR3 runs 15 residues. Trimming stripped 6 bases from V and 2 bases from J, with 18 bases between. The CDR3 sequence: CSVARLGTPTDTQYF. As DNA, the CDR3 is TGCAGCGTCGCCCGGTTAGGCACACCCACAGATACGCAGTATTTT.

The CDR3, as DNA: TGTGCCAGCTCACCTTCCCAGGAAAAATATCAGCCCCAGCATTTT. Its protein product is CASSPSQEKYQPQHF. The chain uses TRBV18 and TRBJ1-5; D is undetermined. The CDR3 length is 15 residues. Germline V lookup: CDR1 KGHSH, CDR2 LQKENI. Trimming removed 3 bases at V and 5 bases at J, with 14 bases between.

The chain uses TRBV7-2 and TRBJ2-2; 11 bases line up with TRBD1. This CDR3 is 16 amino acids long. Unmatched junction bases numbered 2, after V lost 3 bases and J lost 2 bases. CDR1 SGHTA and CDR2 FQGNSA come from the germline V gene. The CDR3 region has the DNA TGTGCCAGCAGCTTGTGGACAGGGGGCAACACCGGGGAGCTGTTTTTT. This codes for CASSLWTGGNTGELFF. Variable domain in full (rest from reference TRBV7-2 and TRBJ2-2): GAGVSQSPSNKVTEKGKDVELRCDPISGHTALYWYRQSLGQGLEFLIYFQGNSAPDKSGLPSDRFSAERTGGSVSTLTIQRTQQEDSAVYLCASSLWTGGNTGELFFGEGSRLTVL.

This chain joins TRBV6-5 and TRBJ2-5; possible D gene TRBD1, 5 bases. In germline, CDR1 is MNHEY, CDR2 SVGAGI. This CDR3 is 14 amino acids long. V dropped 3 bases and J dropped 5 bases, with 13 bases sitting between them. The chain's CDR3 is CASSYLGHLETQYF. The CDR3 bases are TGTGCCAGCAGTTATCTGGGGCATCTGGAGACCCAGTACTTC.

There are many counts of this clonotype. The V gene is TRBV7-8, the J gene TRBJ1-6; possibly TRBD1 for D (5 bases). Germline V lookup: CDR1 SGHVS, CDR2 FQNEAQ. This CDR3 is 18 amino acids long. V lost 5 bases to trimming and J lost 2 bases, with 19 bases between them. CDR3 protein: CASSTTTRDSTYNSPLHF. The CDR3 region has the DNA TGTGCCAGCAGCACAACTACCCGGGACTCCACCTATAATTCACCCCTCCACTTT. Using reference TRBV7-8 and TRBJ1-6 for the parts outside the CDR3, the full variable domain is GAGVSQSPRYKVAKRGQDVALRCDPISGHVSLFWYQQALGQGPEFLTYFQNEAQLDKSGLPSDRFFAERPEGSVSTLKIQRTQQEDSAVYLCASSTTTRDSTYNSPLHFGNGTRLTVT.

V and J are TRBV6-1 and TRBJ2-3; no reliable D call. The germline CDR1 and CDR2 sequences are MNHNS and SASEGT. With 5 bases removed from V and 7 bases from J, the gap between germline ends came to 22 bases. This CDR3 region has 16 residues. CDR3 sequence (DNA): TGTGCCAGCAGTCGGACCAATCTGCCGTTCAGCAATACGCAGTATTTT. Translating it yields CASSRTNLPFSNTQYF.

This clonotype came up a few times. The chain employs TRBV6-1 and TRBJ1-3, with D uncertain. In germline, CDR1 is MNHNS, CDR2 SASEGT. With 0 bases removed from V and 3 bases from J, the gap between germline ends came to 9 bases. The length of the CDR3 is 15 residues. The CDR3 DNA reads TGTGCCAGCAGTGAAGCGTCGAGGGTTGGAAACACCATATATTTT. It translates to CASSEASRVGNTIYF.

V is TRBV10-3 and J is TRBJ2-3, with 7 positions matching TRBD1. The CDR3 is 17 amino acids. After removal of 6 bases from V and 0 bases from J, the junction contained 12 bases not matched to a gene. From germline, CDR1 is ENHRY and CDR2 SYGVKD. The CDR3 DNA sequence: TGTGCCATCAGGGGGTCAGGGGGTACGGGGAGCACAGATACGCAGTATTTT. It codes for CAIRGSGGTGSTDTQYF.

This clonotype occurred a few times. V usage is TRBV7-9 and J usage is TRBJ1-4; TRBD1 aligns across 8 bases. Trimming at V came to 5 bases and at J to 8 bases, leaving 10 bases not matched to a gene. The CDR3 contains 15 residues. Germline loops: CDR1 SEHNR, CDR2 FQNEAQ (reference sequence). CDR3 protein: CASSVSQGAREKLFF. In nucleotides, the CDR3 is TGTGCCAGCAGCGTCAGTCAGGGGGCTAGGGAAAAACTGTTTTTT.

This clonotype was seen at least ten times. The chain has TRBV4-2 and TRBJ1-6; the D is unclear. Germline lookup yields CDR1 LGHNA and CDR2 YNFKEQ. The CDR3 covers 15 residues. V gave up 0 bases and J gave up 10 bases, with 13 bases separating them. CDR3 protein: CASSQEHGRGSPLHF. The CDR3 DNA follows: TGTGCCAGCAGCCAAGAACACGGTCGGGGATCACCCCTCCACTTT.

This clonotype was found many times. The chain has TRBV5-6 and TRBJ1-1; tentative D call: TRBD1 (5 bases). CDR3 length: 12 amino acids. Germline CDR1 is SGHDT and CDR2 is YYEEEE. With 1 base removed from V and 8 bases from J, the gap between germline ends came to 9 bases. CDR3 DNA: TGTGCCAGCAGCTTGAGGTGGGACGAAGCTTTCTTT. Amino acid sequence: CASSLRWDEAFF.

V is TRBV7-9 and J is TRBJ1-2; 10 nucleotides line up with TRBD1. V was clipped by 6 bases and J by 4 bases; unmatched bases: 11. Germline V lookup: CDR1 SEHNR, CDR2 FQNEAQ (reference sequence). The CDR3 is made up of 16 amino acids. The CDR3 protein is CASRLTGTGDLYGYTF. For the CDR3, the DNA is TGTGCCAGCAGGCTAACCGGGACAGGGGACCTCTATGGCTACACCTTC.

This clonotype was counted many times. The chain carries TRBV10-3 and TRBJ2-7; the D is unclear. V was pared by 10 bases and J by 0 bases, with 19 bases between. Germline V gene data show CDR1 as ENHRY and CDR2 as SYGVKD. There are 15 residues in the CDR3. CDR3 nucleotides: TGTGCCAGCTCGCTCGGACCCAGGAGCTCCTACGAGCAGTACGTC. Its protein is CASSLGPRSSYEQYV.